This T cell receptor beta chain was recovered during a study of control samples from healthy donors and cancer patients. The V segment lost 1 base and the J segment 2 bases; nucleotides outside the gene matches: 9. The CDR3 loop spans 18 amino acids. Germline CDR1 KGHSH, CDR2 LQKENI. Sequenced by immunoSEQ multiplex PCR; TCRdb stores in-frame clones only, minus some. The sample carries about 160,000 clones, 70% to 90% recorded once. The receptor comes from a man under 40 in good health. The sequenced material came from blood. This chain links TRBV18 with TRBJ2-3; 10 bases align to TRBD2. The CDR3 sequence is CASSPHRLAGDYTDTQYF. CDR3 bases: TGTGCCAGCTCACCACATCGTCTAGCGGGGGATTACACAGATACGCAGTATTTT.